The present T cell receptor (beta chain) was sequenced within a study of radiation and T cells in renal cell carcinoma. Study conclusions and caveats: From baseline, blood top tumor clonotypes peaked at 2 weeks post-radiation.

About this clone: Antigen: not known.

The time point is: baseline pretreatment blood. Treatment: 15 Gy SBRT to primary tumor, nephrectomy 4 weeks later. Radiation-treated patients gave blood at baseline, week 2 and week 4. The protocol was immunoSEQ multiplex PCR, while the TCRdb copy is restricted to in-frame clones and leaves out a portion. The sample records tens of thousands of clones, 60% to 85% being singletons. Trimming left V 6 bases short and J 1 base short, with 15 bases between. From germline, CDR1 is SGDLS and CDR2 YYNGEE. The CDR3 is 15 residues long. The TCR sequence derives from a man aged 60 to 75 with renal cell carcinoma. The starting material was blood, obtained from a patient whose treatment included radiotherapy and nephrectomy. The rearrangement links TRBV9 to TRBJ2-3; D call uncertain. The chain's CDR3 is CASTPADARTDTQYF. DNA for the CDR3: TGTGCCAGCACTCCTGCTGATGCCCGCACAGATACGCAGTATTTT.